This T cell receptor (beta chain) was obtained from a study of early T cells in non-severe SARS-CoV-2 infection. V gave up 6 bases and J gave up 8 bases, with 14 bases separating them. Germline V CDR1 and CDR2: MDHEN, SYDVKM. The CDR3 extends over 13 amino acids. Individual cDNA molecules received unique molecular identifiers during library preparation. TCRdb re-analysed the 5' RACE reads in MiXCR, keeping a single row per CDR3 protein. The data contain around 55,000 distinct CDR3 sequences, under 7.5% of them singletons. This chain joins TRBV28 and TRBJ2-1; the D gene is possibly TRBD1 (5 bases). Specimen: whole blood, collected at baseline. The origin of this receptor is an adult who was a healthcare worker with PCR-confirmed SARS-CoV-2 infection or an uninfected control (not recorded which). CDR3 loop: CASRTRQIHEQFF. The CDR3 DNA reads TGTGCCAGCAGGACTCGACAGATTCATGAGCAGTTCTTC.